This T cell receptor (beta chain) emerged from a study of control samples from healthy donors and cancer patients. This CDR3 spans 15 amino acids. Germline V gene sequence: CDR1 MNHNS, CDR2 SASEGT. Germline trimming cut 1 base from V and 4 bases from J; bases unmatched to any gene: 3. Some clones are missing from TCRdb's copy, which holds only in-frame ones; the method was immunoSEQ multiplex PCR. This table holds under 90,000 clones, around 94% found once. The V and J genes are TRBV6-1 and TRBJ1-3, with 8 bases matching TRBD1. The sample comprised blood. The receptor was isolated from a woman aged 60-70 years in good health. In DNA form, the CDR3 reads TGTGCCAGCAGTGAAGAGACAGGGGCCGGAAACACCATATATTTT. This sequence encodes CASSEETGAGNTIYF.